This TCR beta chain emerged from a study of regulatory T cells in long-lasting Graves disease. Time point described: persistent/refractory GD, antithyroid drugs over 5 years with positive TRAb. From RNA extracted from PBMCs, the TCR library was made. This clonotype was counted between two and nine times. Construction of TCR beta libraries relied on iRepertoire HTBI primers and on Arm-PCR targeting CDR3 regions. Each CDR3 protein gets one entry after TCRdb re-called the multiplex PCR reads with MiXCR. Here the sample spans approximately 400,000 distinct CDR3 sequences, around 21% being singletons. Germline V gene sequence: CDR1 MNHEY, CDR2 SMNVEV (reference sequence). V was pared by 8 bases and J by 7 bases, with 23 bases between. The CDR3 consists of 15 residues.

Sequencing used peripheral blood mononuclear cells (PBMCs), obtained when the disease was refractory, from a patient treated with antithyroid drugs. The chain couples TRBV27 to TRBJ1-1; D uncertain. This clonotype was sampled from a female donor with Graves disease. As DNA, the CDR3 is TGTGCCAGCCAATCCCCGGGTAGGGATGACGGTGAAGCTTTCTTT. Translation gives CASQSPGRDDGEAFF.